The 14 T cell receptor beta chains below come from one sample, sequenced in a study of cytomegalovirus exposure and HLA in healthy donors. It was with 60 Vbeta and 13 Jbeta primers that the PCR ran. The data were produced by immunoSEQ multiplex PCR, yet TCRdb's version contains in-frame clones alone and is incomplete. The data show 150,000 to 200,000 clones, 77% seen once. The sequencing input was PBMCs. The receptors stem from a woman aged 25 to 39 in good health and CMV-seronegative.

The V call is TRBV7-9, the J call TRBJ2-1; 12 positions match TRBD2. Looked up from germline, CDR1 is SEHNR and CDR2 is FQNEAQ (reference sequence). Germline trimming cut 6 bases from V and 5 bases from J; bases unmatched to any gene: 8. The CDR3 has 16 amino acids. Written as DNA, the CDR3 is TGTGCCAGCAGTTATCTAGCGGGGGGGCTTGACAATGAGCAGTTCTTC. Translated, it gives CASSYLAGGLDNEQFF. The variable domain in full, with the rest retrieved from reference TRBV7-9 and TRBJ2-1, is DTGVSQNPRHKITKRGQNVTFRCDPISEHNRLYWYRQTLGQGPEFLTYFQNEAQLEKSRLLSDRFSAERPKGSFSTLEIQRTEQGDSAMYLCASSYLAGGLDNEQFFGPGTRLTVL.

V is TRBV19 and J is TRBJ1-5, with D unresolved. The CDR3 extends over 13 amino acids. Germline V gene data show CDR1 as LNHDA and CDR2 as SQIVND (reference sequence). V dropped 1 base and J dropped 5 bases, with 6 bases sitting between them. This CDR3 reads CASSIAGYQPQHF. Here the CDR3 DNA reads TGTGCCAGTAGTATAGCCGGGTATCAGCCCCAGCATTTT.

The DNA of the CDR3 is TGCGCCAGCAGCTTATCTTCAGCGGGGTACGGGGAGCTGTTTTTT. Translation: CASSLSSAGYGELFF. The chain uses TRBV5-1 and TRBJ2-2; 7 nucleotides agree with TRBD2. Losses at the gene ends were 2 bases for V and 7 bases for J; bases not matched to a gene: 8. CDR3 size: 15 residues. Germline CDR1 SGHRS, CDR2 YFSETQ. The full variable domain, in which reference TRBV5-1 and TRBJ2-2 provide the parts outside the CDR3, is KAGVTQTPRYLIKTRGQQVTLSCSPISGHRSVSWYQQTPGQGLQFLFEYFSETQRNKGNFPGRFSGRQFSNSRSEMNVSTLELGDSALYLCASSLSSAGYGELFFGEGSRLTVL.

The chain is built from TRBV5-4 and TRBJ1-2, with a weak D call TRBD1 (5 bases). Trimming cost V 2 bases and J 6 bases, with 17 bases left between them. CDR3 length: 15 residues. Germline CDR1 SGHNT, CDR2 YYREEE (reference sequence). The CDR3 loop reads CASSFLMAGIDGYTF. The CDR3 region has the DNA TGTGCCAGCAGCTTTCTGATGGCAGGGATCGATGGCTACACCTTC. Combining the CDR3 with reference TRBV5-4 and TRBJ1-2 gives the whole variable domain ETGVTQSPTHLIKTRGQQVTLRCSSQSGHNTVSWYQQALGQGPQFIFQYYREEENGRGNFPPRFSGLQFPNYSSELNVNALELDDSALYLCASSFLMAGIDGYTFGSGTRLTVV.

The rearrangement uses TRBV27 and TRBJ1-6; D gene ambiguous. V lost 7 bases, J lost 6 bases, and 13 bases lay in between. Germline CDR1 reads MNHEY; CDR2 reads SMNVEV (reference sequence). The length of the CDR3 is 14 residues. CDR3 coding DNA: TGTGCCAGCAAGCGGAAGGAACCTAATTCACCCCTCCACTTT. It specifies CASKRKEPNSPLHF.

The chain is built from TRBV29-1 and TRBJ2-1, with D tentatively TRBD1 (5 bases). There are 12 residues in the CDR3. V dropped 7 bases and J dropped 6 bases, with 13 bases sitting between them. Germline lookup yields CDR1 SQVTM and CDR2 ANQGSEA. The DNA of the CDR3 is TGCAGCGGTGACAGATACCTCAATGAGCAGTTCTTC. This codes for CSGDRYLNEQFF.

This chain connects TRBV6-1 to TRBJ2-2, with 7 bases aligning to TRBD2. This CDR3 spans 15 amino acids. The germline V gene encodes CDR1 MNHNS and CDR2 SASEGT. V shed 2 bases and J 6 bases; nucleotides not matched to a gene: 6. DNA for the CDR3: TGTGCCAGCAGTGAACCGGGGGGATTGGCCGGGGAGCTGTTTTTT. Translated: CASSEPGGLAGELFF.

The V gene is TRBV7-2, the J gene TRBJ1-1; D is ambiguous. The CDR3 consists of 15 residues. Germline values: CDR1 SGHTA, CDR2 FQGNSA. V was pared by 2 bases and J by 3 bases, with 13 bases between. The CDR3 DNA sequence: TGTGCCAGCAGCTTACCGGAACGGGGTCACACTGAAGCTTTCTTT. Translated, it gives CASSLPERGHTEAFF.

The gene calls are TRBV9 and TRBJ1-2; D may be TRBD1 (5 bases). V was shortened by 4 bases and J by 1 base, with 14 bases between the two germline ends. The CDR3 loop spans 15 amino acids. The germline V gene has CDR1 SGDLS and CDR2 YYNGEE. The CDR3 reads CASSPGQAYNYGYTF. CDR3 DNA: TGTGCCAGCAGCCCAGGACAAGCCTATAACTATGGCTACACCTTC.

The chain employs TRBV2 and TRBJ1-2; TRBD1 might be the D (6 bases). The V end was cut by 0 bases, the J end by 0 bases, with 14 bases between. This CDR3 has 17 residues. Looked up from germline, CDR1 is SNHLY and CDR2 is FYNNEI. CDR3 amino acids: CASSEAPTGGPNYGYTF. CDR3 bases: TGTGCCAGCAGTGAAGCTCCGACAGGAGGTCCTAACTATGGCTACACCTTC.

This chain uses TRBV29-1 with TRBJ1-5; the match to TRBD1 covers 8 bases. The CDR3 covers 14 residues. V gave up 2 bases and J gave up 4 bases; unmatched junction bases: 4. The germline V gene has CDR1 SQVTM and CDR2 ANQGSEA. In DNA, the CDR3 is TGCAGCGTTGAATCAGGGGGCGGTAATCAGCCCCAGCATTTT. Amino acid sequence: CSVESGGGNQPQHF.

The V and J genes are TRBV4-1 and TRBJ1-5, with TRBD1 matching 7 bases. The J segment lost 7 bases and the V segment lost 3 bases, leaving 15 bases of the junction unmatched. CDR1 MGHRA and CDR2 YSYEKL come from the germline V gene. The CDR3 length is 17 residues. DNA of the CDR3: TGCGCCAGCAGCCAGGGGACAGCTGGTTTGAACAGGCAGCCCCAGCATTTT. Its translation is CASSQGTAGLNRQPQHF.

The chain recombines TRBV28 with TRBJ1-2, with D possibly being TRBD1 (6 bases). The CDR3 loop spans 11 amino acids. Germline V gene sequence: CDR1 MDHEN, CDR2 SYDVKM. V was shortened by 11 bases and J by 5 bases, with 12 bases between the two germline ends. The CDR3 here is CAAGALYGYTF. The CDR3 nucleotides read TGTGCCGCAGGGGCACTATATGGCTACACCTTC.

This clone was seen only a few times. This chain links TRBV10-3 with TRBJ2-7; TRBD1 agrees at 8 bases. Germline V gene sequence: CDR1 ENHRY, CDR2 SYGVKD. V lost 6 bases, J lost 6 bases, and 4 bases stayed unmatched. The length of the CDR3 is 12 residues. CDR3 DNA: TGTGCCATCAGCCTCGACAGGGGCGAGCAGTACTTC. Its translation: CAISLDRGEQYF.